This T cell receptor beta chain came from a study of blood T cell repertoires in COVID-19. This clone was detected many times. This CDR3 spans 13 amino acids. Germline assignment: CDR1 SGHVS and CDR2 FQNEAQ. Trimming removed 7 bases at V and 6 bases at J, with 13 bases between. The assay was immunoSEQ multiplex PCR, and TCRdb's table has in-frame clones only and misses some. The sample includes a few hundred thousand clones, 87% seen only once; the top ten take 2.2%. This TCR was sampled from a woman aged 45-60 years who had recovered from COVID-19. The sample comprised peripheral blood. The chain links TRBV7-8 to TRBJ2-1; D not certain. The CDR3 sequence is CASTSTGGNEQFF. CDR3 nucleotide sequence: TGTGCCAGCACCTCAACCGGCGGCAATGAGCAGTTCTTC.